Sequencing of this T cell receptor beta chain was carried out in a study of cytomegalovirus exposure and HLA in healthy donors. Study-wide results and caveats: Researchers reported in a later analysis that a missense DCLRE1C variant was tied to TCR beta V- and J-gene trimming. HLA alleles showed associations with about 17,000 TCR beta sequences in a later analysis, at a 0.05 false discovery rate.

PCR used 60 Vbeta primers and 13 Jbeta primers. Sequenced by immunoSEQ multiplex PCR; TCRdb stores in-frame clones only, minus some. The sample includes about 120,000 clones, 70% to 80% of them seen just once. The germline V gene encodes CDR1 SGHTA and CDR2 FQGNSA. CDR3 length equals 16 residues. Note on this clone: Its antigen remains unidentified. A junction end diverges from the germline sequence, so it may reflect a read error.

The sample consisted of PBMCs. This TCR was recovered from a middle-aged woman in good health and CMV-seropositive. The chain employs TRBV7-2 and TRBJ2-1; D perhaps matches TRBD2 (7 bases). The CDR3 loop reads CASRSQGGEGYNEQFF. In nucleotides, the CDR3 is TGTGCTAGCAGATCCCAAGGGGGGGAGGGCTACAATGAGCAGTTCTTC. The full variable domain, in which reference TRBV7-2 and TRBJ2-1 provide the parts outside the CDR3, is GAGVSQSPSNKVTEKGKDVELRCDPISGHTALYWYRQSLGQGLEFLIYFQGNSAPDKSGLPSDRFSAERTGGSVSTLTIQRTQQEDSAVYLCASRSQGGEGYNEQFFGPGTRLTVL.